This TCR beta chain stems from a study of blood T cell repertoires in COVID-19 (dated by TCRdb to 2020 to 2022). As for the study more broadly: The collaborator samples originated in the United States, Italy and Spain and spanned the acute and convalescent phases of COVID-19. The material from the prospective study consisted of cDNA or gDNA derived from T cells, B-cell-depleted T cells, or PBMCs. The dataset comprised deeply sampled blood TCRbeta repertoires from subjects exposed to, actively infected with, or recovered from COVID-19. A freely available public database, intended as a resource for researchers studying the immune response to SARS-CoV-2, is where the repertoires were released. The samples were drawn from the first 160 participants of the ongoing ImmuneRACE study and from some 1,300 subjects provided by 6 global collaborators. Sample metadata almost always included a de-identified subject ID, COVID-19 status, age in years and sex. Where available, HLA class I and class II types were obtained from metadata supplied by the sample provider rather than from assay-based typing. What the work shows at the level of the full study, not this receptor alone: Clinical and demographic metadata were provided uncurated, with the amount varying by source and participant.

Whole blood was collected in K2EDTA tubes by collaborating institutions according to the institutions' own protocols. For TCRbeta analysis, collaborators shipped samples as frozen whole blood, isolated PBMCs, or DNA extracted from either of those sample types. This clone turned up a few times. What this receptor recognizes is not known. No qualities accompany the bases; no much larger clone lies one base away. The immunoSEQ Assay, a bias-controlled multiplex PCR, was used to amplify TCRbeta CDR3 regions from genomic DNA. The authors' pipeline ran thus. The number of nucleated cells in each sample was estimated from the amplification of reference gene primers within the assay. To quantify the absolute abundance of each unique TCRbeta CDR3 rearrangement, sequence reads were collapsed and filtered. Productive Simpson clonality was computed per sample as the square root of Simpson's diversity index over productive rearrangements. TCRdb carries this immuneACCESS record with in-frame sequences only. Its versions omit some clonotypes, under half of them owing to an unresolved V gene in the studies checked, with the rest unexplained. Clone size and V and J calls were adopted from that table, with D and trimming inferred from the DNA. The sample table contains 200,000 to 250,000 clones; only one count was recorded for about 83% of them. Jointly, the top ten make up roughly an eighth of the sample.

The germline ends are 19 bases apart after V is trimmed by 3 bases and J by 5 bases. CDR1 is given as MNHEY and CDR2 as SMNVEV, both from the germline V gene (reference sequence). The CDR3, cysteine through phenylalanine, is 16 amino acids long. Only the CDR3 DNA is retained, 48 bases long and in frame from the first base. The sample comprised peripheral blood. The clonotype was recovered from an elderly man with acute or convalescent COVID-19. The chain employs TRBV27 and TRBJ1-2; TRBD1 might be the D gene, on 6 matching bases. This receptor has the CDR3 CASSFRGQESRYGYTF. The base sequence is TGTGCCAGCAGTTTCAGGGGCCAAGAGAGTAGATATGGCTACACCTTC.